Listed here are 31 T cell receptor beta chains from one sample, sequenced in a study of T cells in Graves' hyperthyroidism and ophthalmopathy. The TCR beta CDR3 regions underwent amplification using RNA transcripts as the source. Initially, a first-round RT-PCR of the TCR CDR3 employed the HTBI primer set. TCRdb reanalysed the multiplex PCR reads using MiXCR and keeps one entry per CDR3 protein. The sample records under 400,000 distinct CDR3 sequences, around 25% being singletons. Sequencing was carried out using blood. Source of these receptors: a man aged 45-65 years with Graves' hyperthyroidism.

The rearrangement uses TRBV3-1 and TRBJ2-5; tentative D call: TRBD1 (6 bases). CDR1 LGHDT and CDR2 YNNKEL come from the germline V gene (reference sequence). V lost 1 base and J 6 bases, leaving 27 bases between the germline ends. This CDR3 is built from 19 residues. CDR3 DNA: TGTGCCAGCAGCCAAGGCTGGGGGTGGCAGGGGCCGTCCATGAAGACCCAGTACTTC. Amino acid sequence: CASSQGWGWQGPSMKTQYF.

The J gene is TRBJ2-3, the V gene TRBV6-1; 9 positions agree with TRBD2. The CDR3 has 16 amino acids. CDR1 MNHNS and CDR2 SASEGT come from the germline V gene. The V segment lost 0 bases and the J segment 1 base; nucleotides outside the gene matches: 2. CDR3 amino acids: CASSEAVAGGTDTQYF. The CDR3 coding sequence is TGTGCCAGCAGTGAAGCGGTAGCGGGGGGCACAGATACGCAGTATTTT.

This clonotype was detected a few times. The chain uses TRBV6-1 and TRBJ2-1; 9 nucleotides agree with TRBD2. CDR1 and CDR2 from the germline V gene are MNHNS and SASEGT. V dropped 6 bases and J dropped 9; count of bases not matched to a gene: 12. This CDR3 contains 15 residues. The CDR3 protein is CASRRVGGLAVEQFF. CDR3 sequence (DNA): TGTGCCAGCAGACGAGTCGGGGGACTAGCTGTTGAGCAGTTCTTC.

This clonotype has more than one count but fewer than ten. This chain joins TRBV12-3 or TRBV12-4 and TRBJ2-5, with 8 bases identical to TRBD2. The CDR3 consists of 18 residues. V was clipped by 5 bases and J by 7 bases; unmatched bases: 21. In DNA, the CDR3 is TGTGCCAGCAGTCCAAGATTGCCCCTGATTAGCGGGGAATGGACCCAGTACTTC. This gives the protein CASSPRLPLISGEWTQYF.

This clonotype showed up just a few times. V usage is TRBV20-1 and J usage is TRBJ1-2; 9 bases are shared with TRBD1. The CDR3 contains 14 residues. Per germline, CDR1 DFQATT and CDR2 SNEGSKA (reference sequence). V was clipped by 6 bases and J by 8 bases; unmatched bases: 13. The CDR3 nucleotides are TGCAGTGCGCAGAAAACAGGGGGCGCGGGAGGCTACACCTTC. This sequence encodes CSAQKTGGAGGYTF.

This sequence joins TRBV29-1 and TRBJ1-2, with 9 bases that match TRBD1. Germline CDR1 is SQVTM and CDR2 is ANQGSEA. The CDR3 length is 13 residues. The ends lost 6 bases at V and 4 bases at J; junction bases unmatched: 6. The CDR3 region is CSVRDRARYGYTF. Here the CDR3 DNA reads TGCAGCGTCCGGGACAGGGCGCGCTATGGCTACACCTTC.

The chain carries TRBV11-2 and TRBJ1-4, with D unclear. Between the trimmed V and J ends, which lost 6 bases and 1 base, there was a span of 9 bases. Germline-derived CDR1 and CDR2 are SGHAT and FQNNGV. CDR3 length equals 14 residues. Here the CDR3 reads CASSYGVTNEKLFF. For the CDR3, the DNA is TGTGCCAGCAGTTACGGGGTAACTAATGAAAAACTGTTTTTT. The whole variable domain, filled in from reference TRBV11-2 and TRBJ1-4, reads EAGVAQSPRYKIIEKRQSVAFWCNPISGHATLYWYQQILGQGPKLLIQFQNNGVVDDSQLPKDRFSAERLKGVDSTLKIQPAKLEDSAVYLCASSYGVTNEKLFFGSGTQLSVL.

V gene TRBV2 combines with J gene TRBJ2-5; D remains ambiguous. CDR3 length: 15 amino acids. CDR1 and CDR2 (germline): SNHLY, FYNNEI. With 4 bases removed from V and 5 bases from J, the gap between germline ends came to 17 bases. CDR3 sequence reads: CASSVGVEFAETQYF. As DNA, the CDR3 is TGTGCCAGCAGTGTAGGAGTGGAGTTTGCGGAGACCCAGTACTTC.

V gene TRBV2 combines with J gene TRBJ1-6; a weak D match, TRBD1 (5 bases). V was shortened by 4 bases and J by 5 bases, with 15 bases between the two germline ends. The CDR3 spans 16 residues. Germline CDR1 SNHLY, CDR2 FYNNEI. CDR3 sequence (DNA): TGTGCCAGCAGTGGTGTTGTAGGGGCCCATAATTCACCCCTCCACTTT. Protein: CASSGVVGAHNSPLHF. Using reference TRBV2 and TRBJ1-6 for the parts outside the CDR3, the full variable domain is EPEVTQTPSHQVTQMGQEVILRCVPISNHLYFYWYRQILGQKVEFLVSFYNNEISEKSEIFDDQFSVERPDGSNFTLKIRSTKLEDSAMYFCASSGVVGAHNSPLHFGNGTRLTVT.

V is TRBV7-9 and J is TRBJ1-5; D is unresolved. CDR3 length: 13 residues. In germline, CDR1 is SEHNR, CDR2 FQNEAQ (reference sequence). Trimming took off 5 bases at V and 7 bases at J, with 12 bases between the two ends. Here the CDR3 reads CASSLNGLQPQHF. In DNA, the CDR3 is TGTGCCAGCAGCCTCAATGGGCTGCAGCCCCAGCATTTT.

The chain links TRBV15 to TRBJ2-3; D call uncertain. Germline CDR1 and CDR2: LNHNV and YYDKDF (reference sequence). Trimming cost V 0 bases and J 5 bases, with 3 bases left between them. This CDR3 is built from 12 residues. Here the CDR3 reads CATSREEDTQYF. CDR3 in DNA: TGTGCCACCAGCAGAGAAGAAGATACGCAGTATTTT. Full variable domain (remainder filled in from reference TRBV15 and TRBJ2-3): DAMVIQNPRYQVTQFGKPVTLSCSQTLNHNVMYWYQQKSSQAPKLLFHYYDKDFNNEADTPDNFQSRRPNTSFCFLDIRSPGLGDTAMYLCATSREEDTQYFGPGTRLTVL.

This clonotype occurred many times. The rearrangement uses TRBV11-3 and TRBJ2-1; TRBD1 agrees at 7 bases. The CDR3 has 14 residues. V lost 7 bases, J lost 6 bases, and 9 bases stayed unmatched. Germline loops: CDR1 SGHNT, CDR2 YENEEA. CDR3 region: CASTPSAGGNEQFF. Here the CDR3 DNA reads TGTGCCAGCACCCCGTCTGCAGGGGGCAATGAGCAGTTCTTC.

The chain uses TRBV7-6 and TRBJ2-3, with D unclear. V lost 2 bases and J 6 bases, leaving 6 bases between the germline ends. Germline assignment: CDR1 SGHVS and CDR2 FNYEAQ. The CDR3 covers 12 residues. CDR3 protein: CASSLYRDTQYF. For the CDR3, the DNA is TGTGCCAGCAGCTTATACCGGGATACGCAGTATTTT.

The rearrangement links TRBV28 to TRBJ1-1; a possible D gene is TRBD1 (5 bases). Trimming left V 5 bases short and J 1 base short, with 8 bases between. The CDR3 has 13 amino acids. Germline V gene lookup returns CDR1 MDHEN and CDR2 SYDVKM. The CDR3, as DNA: TGTGCCAGCAGTACGGACAAGAACACTGAAGCTTTCTTT. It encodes CASSTDKNTEAFF.

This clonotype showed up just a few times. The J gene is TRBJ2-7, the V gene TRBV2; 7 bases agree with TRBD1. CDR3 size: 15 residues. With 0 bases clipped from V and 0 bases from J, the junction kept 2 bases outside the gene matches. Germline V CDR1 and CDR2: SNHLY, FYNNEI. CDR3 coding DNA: TGTGCCAGCAGTGAAGCCGGGACAGACTCCTACGAGCAGTACTTC. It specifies CASSEAGTDSYEQYF.

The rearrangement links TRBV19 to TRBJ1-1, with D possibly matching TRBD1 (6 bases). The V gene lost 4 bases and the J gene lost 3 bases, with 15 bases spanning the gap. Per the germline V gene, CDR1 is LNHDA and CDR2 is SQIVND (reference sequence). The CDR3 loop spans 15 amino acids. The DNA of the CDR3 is TGTGCCAGTAGTACCTCCAGGGGTGTTGACACTGAAGCTTTCTTT. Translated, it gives CASSTSRGVDTEAFF.

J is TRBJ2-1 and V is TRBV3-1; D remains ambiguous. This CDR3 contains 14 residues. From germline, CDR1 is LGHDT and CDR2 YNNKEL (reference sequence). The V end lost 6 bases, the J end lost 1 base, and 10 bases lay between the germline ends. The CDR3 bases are TGTGCCAGCAGTTCGTCTAGGTCCTACAATGAGCAGTTCTTC. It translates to CASSSSRSYNEQFF.

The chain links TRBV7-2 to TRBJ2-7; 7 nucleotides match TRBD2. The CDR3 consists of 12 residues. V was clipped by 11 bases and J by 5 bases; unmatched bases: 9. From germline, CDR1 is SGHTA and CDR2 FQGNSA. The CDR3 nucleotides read TGTGCCTGGAAAGGCGGGAGTAACGAGCAGTACTTC. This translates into CAWKGGSNEQYF. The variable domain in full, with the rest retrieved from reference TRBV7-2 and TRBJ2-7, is GAGVSQSPSNKVTEKGKDVELRCDPISGHTALYWYRQSLGQGLEFLIYFQGNSAPDKSGLPSDRFSAERTGGSVSTLTIQRTQQEDSAVYLCAWKGGSNEQYFGPGTRLTVT.

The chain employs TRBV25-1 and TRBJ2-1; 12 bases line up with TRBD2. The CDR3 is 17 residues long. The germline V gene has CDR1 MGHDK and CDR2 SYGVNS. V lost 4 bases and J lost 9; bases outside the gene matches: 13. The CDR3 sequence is CASSAYFTSGRISEQFF. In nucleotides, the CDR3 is TGTGCCAGCAGTGCCTACTTTACTAGCGGGAGGATAAGTGAGCAGTTCTTC.

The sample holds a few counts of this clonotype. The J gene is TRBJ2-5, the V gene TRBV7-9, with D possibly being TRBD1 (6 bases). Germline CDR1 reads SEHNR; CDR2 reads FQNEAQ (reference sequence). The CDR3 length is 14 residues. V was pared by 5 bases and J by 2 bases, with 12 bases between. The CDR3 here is CASSTPGHQETQYF. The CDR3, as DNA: TGTGCCAGCAGCACACCGGGACATCAAGAGACCCAGTACTTC. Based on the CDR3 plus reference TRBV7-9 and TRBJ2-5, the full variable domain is DTGVSQNPRHKITKRGQNVTFRCDPISEHNRLYWYRQTLGQGPEFLTYFQNEAQLEKSRLLSDRFSAERPKGSFSTLEIQRTEQGDSAMYLCASSTPGHQETQYFGPGTRLLVL.

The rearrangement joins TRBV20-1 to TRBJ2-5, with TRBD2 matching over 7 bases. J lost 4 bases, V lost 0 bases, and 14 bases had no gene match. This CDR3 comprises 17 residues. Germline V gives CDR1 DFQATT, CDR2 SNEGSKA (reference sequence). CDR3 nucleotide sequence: TGCAGTGCTAGAGATCTTAGTGCTAGGACTAGGCGAGAGACCCAGTACTTC. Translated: CSARDLSARTRRETQYF.

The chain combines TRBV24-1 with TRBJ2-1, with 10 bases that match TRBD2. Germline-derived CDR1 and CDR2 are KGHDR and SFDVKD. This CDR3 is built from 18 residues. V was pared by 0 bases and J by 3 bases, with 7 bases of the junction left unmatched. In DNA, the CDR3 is TGTGCCACCAGTGATTTGGGCCATAGCGGGGGGAACTACAATGAGCAGTTCTTC. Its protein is CATSDLGHSGGNYNEQFF.

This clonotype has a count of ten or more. Here the CDR3 reads CASQGREQFF. The CDR3 DNA reads as TGTGCCAGCCAGGGGCGTGAGCAGTTCTTC. The V call is TRBV11-2, the J call TRBJ2-1, with a tentative D call TRBD1 (6 bases). CDR3 length: 10 amino acids. The V end was cut by 8 bases, the J end by 9 bases, with 8 bases between. Germline V gives CDR1 SGHAT, CDR2 FQNNGV.

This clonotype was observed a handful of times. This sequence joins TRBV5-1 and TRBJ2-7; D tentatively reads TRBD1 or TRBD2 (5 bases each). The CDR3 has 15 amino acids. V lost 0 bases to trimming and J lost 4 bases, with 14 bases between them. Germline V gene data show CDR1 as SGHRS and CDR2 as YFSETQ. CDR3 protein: CASSLDGAQGYEQYF. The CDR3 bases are TGCGCCAGCAGCTTGGACGGGGCCCAAGGGTACGAGCAGTACTTC.

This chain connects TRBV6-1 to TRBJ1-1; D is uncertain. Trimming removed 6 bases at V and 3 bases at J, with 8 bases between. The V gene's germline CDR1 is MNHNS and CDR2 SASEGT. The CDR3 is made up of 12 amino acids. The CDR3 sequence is CASSMTDTEAFF. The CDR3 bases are TGTGCCAGCAGCATGACGGACACTGAAGCTTTCTTT.

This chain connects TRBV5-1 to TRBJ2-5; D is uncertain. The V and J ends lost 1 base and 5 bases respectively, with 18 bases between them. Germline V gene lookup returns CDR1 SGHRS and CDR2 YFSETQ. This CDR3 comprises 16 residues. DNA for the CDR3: TGCGCCAGCAGCTTGTCGGGTCCTAACTCCGGTGAGACCCAGTACTTC. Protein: CASSLSGPNSGETQYF.

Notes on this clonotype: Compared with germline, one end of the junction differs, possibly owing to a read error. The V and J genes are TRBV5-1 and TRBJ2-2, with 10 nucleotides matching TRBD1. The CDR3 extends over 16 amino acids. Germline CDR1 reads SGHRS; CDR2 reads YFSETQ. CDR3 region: CASSHGTGVHTGELFF. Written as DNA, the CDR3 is TGTGCCAGCAGCCACGGGACAGGGGTCCACACCGGGGAGCTGTTTTTT.

CDR3 amino acids: CASSGLRGNTGELFF. CDR3 DNA: TGTGCCAGCAGTGGCCTCAGGGGGAACACCGGGGAGCTGTTTTTT. The chain uses TRBV2 and TRBJ2-2, with D possibly TRBD1 on 6 matching bases. Trimming left V 4 bases short and J 1 base short, with 10 bases between. This CDR3 has 15 amino acids. Germline CDR1 SNHLY, CDR2 FYNNEI.

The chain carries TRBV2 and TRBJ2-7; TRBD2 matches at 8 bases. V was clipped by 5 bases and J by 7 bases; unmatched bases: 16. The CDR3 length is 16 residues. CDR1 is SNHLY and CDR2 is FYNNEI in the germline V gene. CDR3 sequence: CASSSPGGPQYREQYF. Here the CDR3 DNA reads TGTGCCAGCAGTTCCCCGGGAGGGCCTCAGTATAGAGAGCAGTACTTC.

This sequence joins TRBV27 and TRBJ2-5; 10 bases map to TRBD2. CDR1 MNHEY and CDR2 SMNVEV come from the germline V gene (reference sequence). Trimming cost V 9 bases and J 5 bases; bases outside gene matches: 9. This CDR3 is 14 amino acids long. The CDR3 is CASKLAGDFETQYF. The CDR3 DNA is TGTGCCAGTAAGCTAGCGGGAGATTTTGAGACCCAGTACTTC.

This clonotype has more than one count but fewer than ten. CDR3 amino acids: CASSSPSPYEQYF. The CDR3 nucleotides read TGCGCCAGCAGTTCCCCTAGCCCCTACGAGCAGTACTTC. The J gene is TRBJ2-7, the V gene TRBV5-1, with D maybe TRBD2 (5 bases). CDR3 size: 13 residues. CDR1 and CDR2 (germline): SGHRS, YFSETQ. Trimming cost V 5 bases and J 2 bases, with 11 bases left between them.